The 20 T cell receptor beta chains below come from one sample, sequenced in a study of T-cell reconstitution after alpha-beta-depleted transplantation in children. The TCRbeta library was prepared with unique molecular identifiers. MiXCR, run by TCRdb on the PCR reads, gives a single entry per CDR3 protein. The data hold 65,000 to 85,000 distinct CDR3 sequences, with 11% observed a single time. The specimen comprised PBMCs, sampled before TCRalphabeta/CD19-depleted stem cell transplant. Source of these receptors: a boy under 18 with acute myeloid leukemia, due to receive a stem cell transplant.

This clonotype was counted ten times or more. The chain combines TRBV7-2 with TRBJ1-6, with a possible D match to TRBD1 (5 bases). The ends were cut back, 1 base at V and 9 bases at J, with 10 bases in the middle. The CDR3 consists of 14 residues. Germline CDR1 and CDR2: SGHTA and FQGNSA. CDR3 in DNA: TGTGCCAGCAGCTTAGGGGGGGGAGGTTCACCCCTCCACTTT. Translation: CASSLGGGGSPLHF.

This chain's CDR3 is CASSLSPGTPSYNEQFF. For the CDR3, the DNA is TGCGCCAGCAGCTTGTCACCAGGTACCCCATCTTACAATGAGCAGTTCTTC. The chain joins TRBV5-1 to TRBJ2-1, with D hard to call. With 1 base removed from V and 4 bases from J, the gap between germline ends came to 18 bases. Per the germline V gene, CDR1 is SGHRS and CDR2 is YFSETQ. The length of the CDR3 is 17 residues. Using reference TRBV5-1 and TRBJ2-1 for the parts outside the CDR3, the full variable domain is KAGVTQTPRYLIKTRGQQVTLSCSPISGHRSVSWYQQTPGQGLQFLFEYFSETQRNKGNFPGRFSGRQFSNSRSEMNVSTLELGDSALYLCASSLSPGTPSYNEQFFGPGTRLTVL.

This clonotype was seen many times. The CDR3 nucleotides read TGTGCCAGCAGTCCCGACAGGGCTGGGGCCAACGTCCTGACTTTC. Translation gives CASSPDRAGANVLTF. The rearrangement joins TRBV6-1 to TRBJ2-6; 7 nucleotides agree with TRBD1. The CDR3 covers 15 residues. In germline, CDR1 is MNHNS, CDR2 SASEGT. After removal of 5 bases from V and 2 bases from J, the junction contained 3 bases not matched to a gene.

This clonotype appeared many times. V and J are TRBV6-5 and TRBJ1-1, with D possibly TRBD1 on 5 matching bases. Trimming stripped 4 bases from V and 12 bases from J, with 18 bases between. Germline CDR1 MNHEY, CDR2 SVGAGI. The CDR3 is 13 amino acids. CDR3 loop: CASSLPQGPEPFF. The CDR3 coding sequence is TGTGCCAGCAGTTTACCCCAGGGACCCGAACCTTTCTTT.

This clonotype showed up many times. CDR3 in DNA: TGTGCCAGCAGTCGCCGGACTCTTGCTCAGCCCCAGCATTTT. Its protein product is CASSRRTLAQPQHF. V gene TRBV5-6 combines with J gene TRBJ1-5; D not resolved. Trimming removed 5 bases from V and 6 bases from J, with 15 bases in between. The CDR3 is 14 amino acids. Germline CDR1 SGHDT, CDR2 YYEEEE. Variable domain in full (rest from reference TRBV5-6 and TRBJ1-5): DAGVTQSPTHLIKTRGQQVTLRCSPKSGHDTVSWYQQALGQGPQFIFQYYEEEERQRGNFPDRFSGHQFPNYSSELNVNALLLGDSALYLCASSRRTLAQPQHFGDGTRLSIL.

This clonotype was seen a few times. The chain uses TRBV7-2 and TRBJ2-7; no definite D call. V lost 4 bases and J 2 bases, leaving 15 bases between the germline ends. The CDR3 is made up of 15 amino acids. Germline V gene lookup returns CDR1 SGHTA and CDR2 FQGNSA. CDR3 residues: CASSSFSTAPYEQYF. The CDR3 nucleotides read TGTGCCAGCAGCTCCTTCTCTACCGCGCCCTACGAGCAGTACTTC.

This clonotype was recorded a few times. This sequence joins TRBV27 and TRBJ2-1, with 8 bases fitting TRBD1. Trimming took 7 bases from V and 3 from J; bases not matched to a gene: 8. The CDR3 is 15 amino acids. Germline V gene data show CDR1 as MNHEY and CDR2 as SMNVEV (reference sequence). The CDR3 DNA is TGTGCCAGCAATCACCAGGGGGCTGACTACAATGAGCAGTTCTTC. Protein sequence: CASNHQGADYNEQFF.

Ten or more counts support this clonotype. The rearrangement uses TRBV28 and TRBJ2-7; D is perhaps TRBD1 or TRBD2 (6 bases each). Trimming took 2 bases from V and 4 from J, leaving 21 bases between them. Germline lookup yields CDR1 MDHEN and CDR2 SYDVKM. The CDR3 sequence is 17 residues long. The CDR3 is CASSLPATGALGYEQYF. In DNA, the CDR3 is TGTGCCAGCAGTTTACCCGCGACGGGGGCGCTCGGTTACGAGCAGTACTTC. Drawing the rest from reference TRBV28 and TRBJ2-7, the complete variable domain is DVKVTQSSRYLVKRTGEKVFLECVQDMDHENMFWYRQDPGLGLRLIYFSYDVKMKEKGDIPEGYSVSREKKERFSLILESASTNQTSMYLCASSLPATGALGYEQYFGPGTRLTVT.

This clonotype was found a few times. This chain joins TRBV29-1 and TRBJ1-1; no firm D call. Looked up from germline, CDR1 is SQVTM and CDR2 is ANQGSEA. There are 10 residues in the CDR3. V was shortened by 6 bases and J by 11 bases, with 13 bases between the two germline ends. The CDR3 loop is CSVAPGLAFF. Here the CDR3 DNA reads TGCAGCGTCGCGCCGGGGTTGGCTTTCTTT.

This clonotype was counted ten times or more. The CDR3 DNA sequence: TGTGCCAGCAGCCAGGAAAGGGAGACCCAGTACTTC. This sequence encodes CASSQERETQYF. V is TRBV7-8 and J is TRBJ2-5; D gene uncertain. The germline V and J ends were trimmed by 5 bases and 5 bases, with 9 bases remaining between them. The CDR3 has 12 amino acids. In germline, CDR1 is SGHVS, CDR2 FQNEAQ.

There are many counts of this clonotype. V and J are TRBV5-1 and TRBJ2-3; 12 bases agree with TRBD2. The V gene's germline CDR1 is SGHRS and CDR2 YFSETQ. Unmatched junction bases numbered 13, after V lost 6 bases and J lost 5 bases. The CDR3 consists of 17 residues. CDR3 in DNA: TGCGCCAGCAACCCTCGAAGGACTAGCGGGATAATAGATACGCAGTATTTT. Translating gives CASNPRRTSGIIDTQYF.

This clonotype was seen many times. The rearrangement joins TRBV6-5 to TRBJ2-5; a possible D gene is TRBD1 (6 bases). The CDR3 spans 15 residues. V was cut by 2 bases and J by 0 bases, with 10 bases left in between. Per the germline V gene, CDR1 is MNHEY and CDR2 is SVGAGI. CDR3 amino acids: CASSYTGQYQETQYF. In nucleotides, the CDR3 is TGTGCCAGCAGTTACACAGGACAGTACCAAGAGACCCAGTACTTC.

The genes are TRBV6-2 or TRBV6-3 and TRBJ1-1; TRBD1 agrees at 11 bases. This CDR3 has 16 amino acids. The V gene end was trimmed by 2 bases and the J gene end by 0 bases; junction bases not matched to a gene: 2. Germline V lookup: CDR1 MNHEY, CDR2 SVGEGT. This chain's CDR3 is CASSYRDRGVNTEAFF. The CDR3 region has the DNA TGTGCCAGCAGTTACCGGGACAGGGGGGTGAACACTGAAGCTTTCTTT.

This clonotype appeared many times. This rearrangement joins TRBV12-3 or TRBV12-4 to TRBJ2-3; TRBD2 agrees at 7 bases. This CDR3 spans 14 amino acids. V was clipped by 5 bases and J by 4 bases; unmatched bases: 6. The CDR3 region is CASSTSVSADTQYF. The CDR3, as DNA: TGTGCCAGCAGTACTAGCGTTAGCGCAGATACGCAGTATTTT.

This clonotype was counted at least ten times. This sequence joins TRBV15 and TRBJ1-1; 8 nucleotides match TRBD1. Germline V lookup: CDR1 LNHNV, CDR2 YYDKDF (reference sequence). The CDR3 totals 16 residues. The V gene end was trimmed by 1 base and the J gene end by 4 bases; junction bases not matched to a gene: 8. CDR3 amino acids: CATSRASGRGLTEAFF. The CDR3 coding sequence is TGTGCCACCAGCAGAGCCTCGGGCAGGGGGCTCACTGAAGCTTTCTTT.

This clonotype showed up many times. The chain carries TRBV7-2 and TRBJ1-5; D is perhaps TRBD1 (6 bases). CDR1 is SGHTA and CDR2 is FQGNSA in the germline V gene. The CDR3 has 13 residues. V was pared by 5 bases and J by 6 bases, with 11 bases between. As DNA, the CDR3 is TGTGCCAGCAGCAGGGGGTGGGGTCAGCCCCAGCATTTT. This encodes CASSRGWGQPQHF.

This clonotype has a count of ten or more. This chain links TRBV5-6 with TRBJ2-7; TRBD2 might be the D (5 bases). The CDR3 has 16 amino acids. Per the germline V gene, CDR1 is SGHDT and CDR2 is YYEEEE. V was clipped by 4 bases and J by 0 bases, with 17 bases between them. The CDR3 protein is CASSGGPSPSSYEQYV. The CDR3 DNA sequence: TGTGCCAGCAGCGGCGGGCCGAGTCCGAGCTCCTACGAGCAGTACGTC.

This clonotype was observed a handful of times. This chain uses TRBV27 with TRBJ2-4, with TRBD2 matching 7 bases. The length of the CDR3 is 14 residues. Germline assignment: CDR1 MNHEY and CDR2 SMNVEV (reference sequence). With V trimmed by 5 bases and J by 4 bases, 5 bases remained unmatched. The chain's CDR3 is CASSRSGSKNIQYF. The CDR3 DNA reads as TGTGCCAGCAGTCGTAGCGGGTCTAAAAACATTCAGTACTTC.

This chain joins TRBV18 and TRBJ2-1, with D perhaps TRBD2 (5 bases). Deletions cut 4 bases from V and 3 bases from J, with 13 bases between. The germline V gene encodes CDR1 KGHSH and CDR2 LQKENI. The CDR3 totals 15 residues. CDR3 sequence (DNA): TGTGCCAGCTCACTAGCGAGTAGTCGCTACAATGAGCAGTTCTTC. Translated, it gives CASSLASSRYNEQFF.

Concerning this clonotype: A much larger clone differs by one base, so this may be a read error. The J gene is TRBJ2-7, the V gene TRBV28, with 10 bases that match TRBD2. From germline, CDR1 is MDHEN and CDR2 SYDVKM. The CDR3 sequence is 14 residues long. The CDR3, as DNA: TGTGCCAGCAGATTAGCGGGAGGTTCCTACGACCAGTACTTC. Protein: CASRLAGGSYDQYF.